Shown below are 3 T cell receptor beta chains from a single sample sequenced in a study of blood T cell repertoires in COVID-19. Produced via immunoSEQ multiplex PCR; TCRdb's table is partial and in-frame only. The data contain 30,000 to 45,000 clones, 60% to 85% of them singletons. The specimen sequenced was peripheral blood. All receptors come from a man in his sixties with active COVID-19.

The chain employs TRBV28 and TRBJ1-2; no definite D call. The CDR3 has 12 amino acids. Germline lookup yields CDR1 MDHEN and CDR2 SYDVKM. V lost 6 bases and J lost 8, with 13 bases in between. The CDR3 coding sequence is TGTGCCAGCAGGGGAGCGCCCGAAGGCTACACCTTC. Amino acids: CASRGAPEGYTF.

This chain connects TRBV28 to TRBJ2-7; 14 bases fit TRBD2. The CDR3 totals 15 residues. V lost 7 bases and J lost 5; bases outside the gene matches: 7. Germline CDR1 and CDR2: MDHEN and SYDVKM. The CDR3 loop reads CASTPGLAGADEQYF. The CDR3 DNA sequence: TGTGCCAGCACGCCGGGACTAGCGGGAGCCGACGAGCAGTACTTC.

The chain links TRBV7-8 to TRBJ1-2, with 7 nucleotides matching TRBD1. CDR3 length: 14 residues. V lost 5 bases and J lost 3; bases outside the gene matches: 6. Per the germline V gene, CDR1 is SGHVS and CDR2 is FQNEAQ. The CDR3 loop is CASSRRDRDYGYTF. The CDR3 region has the DNA TGTGCCAGCAGCCGCCGGGACAGAGACTATGGCTACACCTTC.